This T cell receptor (beta chain) derives from a study of CD4 T cells in relation to SARS-CoV-2 and coronaviruses (dated by TCRdb to the early 2020s). Context from the whole study: The ViraFEST assay cultured PBMCs with antigen for roughly 10 days, then sequenced TCR beta CDR3s to find antigen-specific clonal expansions. Samples from a few pre-COVID donors and the naive versus memory experiments were sequenced with the Adaptive Biotechnologies TCR-sequencing kit; other data were Illumina-based. The negative reference condition was either a culture with an HIV-1 Nef peptide pool or a culture with no peptide. Memory CD4+ T cell crossreactivity between SARS-CoV-2 and common cold coronavirus spike proteins was assessed at the TCR clonotype level in the study. For other donors in the study, expansion assays were sequenced with a different, Illumina-based TCR-beta assay. Shared crossreactive spike epitopes were mapped to their HLA restriction using patient-derived lymphoblastoid cell lines. What the research found in general, with its limitations: Because no donor provided both pre-pandemic and post-infection samples, tracing the source of pre-existing responses was limited. Significantly weaker SARS-CoV-2-driven expansion was shown by crossreactive clones than by monoreactive clones, consistent with antigenic imprinting. The study was limited by small numbers of patients and tested TCRs. In roughly 65% of donors, memory CD4+ clonotypes turned up that crossrecognized SARS-CoV-2 and at least one common cold coronavirus spike. Crossreactivity analysis was centred on spike protein, so crossreactivity against other viral proteins was not assessed.

The CDR3 sequence holds 14 residues, the cysteine and phenylalanine included. The entry retains the CDR3 DNA only, 42 bases that are in frame from base 1. The junction shows trimming of 2 bases on V and 3 bases on J, plus 10 bases between the germline ends. Taken from the germline V gene (reference sequence), the CDR1 and CDR2 loops are MNHEY and SMNVEV. Library creation used the immunoSEQ multiplex PCR assay. In the paper's pipeline: During preprocessing, nonproductive sequences were discarded, as were any CDR3s that did not begin with C, did not end with F or W, or were shorter than 7 amino acids. The MANAFEST web app identified antigen-specific clonotypes based on expansion compared with the reference and other culture wells. A clone was considered positive if significant expansion relative to the reference culture was observed in 2 of 3 replicate wells at an FDR below 0.05. For a clone to be considered positive, significant expansion relative to all other tandem wells and an odds ratio above 5 were also required. CDR3 homology was measured as pairwise Levenshtein distance, computed with the stringdist R package after trimming three terminal residues from each end. TCRdb re-hosts the immuneACCESS table, in-frame sequences only. Its copies lack some clones; in the studies checked, an unresolved V gene accounts for under half of them, and the cause for the rest is not known. V and J calls and clone size are those listed in that table; D and trimming were worked out from the DNA. The sample table shows some 20,000 clones, and around 80% are seen once. About 18% of the sample lies in the top ten.

This clone was detected only a few times. Its antigen remains unidentified. No much larger clone exists at a distance of one base, and base qualities are not known. CD4+ T cells from unexposed donors were collected before the COVID-19 pandemic (2011-2018). After less than 13 days of culture, CD4+ T cells were isolated with the EasySep CD4+ T cell isolation kit. As far as cell numbers permitted, CD4+ T cells from unexposed donors were tested for reactivity against SARS-CoV-2 S and N as well as four spike pools from common cold coronaviruses. Each well received two million PBMCs, cultured in IMDM supplemented with approximately 5% human AB serum and roughly 10 IU/ml IL-2. Half of the culture medium was replaced with fresh IL-2-containing medium on days 3 and 7. In general, every peptide culture condition was set up in three replicate wells. Leukapheresis product for the unexposed donors was purchased commercially. PBMCs were isolated from leukapheresis product or whole blood by Ficoll-Paque PLUS gradient centrifugation. PBMCs were either cryopreserved at -140°C or used fresh in the expansion assay. The QIAamp Micro DNA Kit was used to extract genomic DNA from the CD4+ T cells.

Sequences were obtained from CD4+ T cells from PBMCs, cultured in vitro. This receptor was obtained from a human donor in good health. Recombination linked TRBV27 to TRBJ1-2; a tentative D call is TRBD1 (5 bases match). This receptor carries the CDR3 CASSLGVQDYGYTF. The DNA is as follows: TGTGCCAGCAGTTTAGGAGTACAGGACTATGGCTACACCTTC.